This T cell receptor (beta chain) was documented in a study of blood T cells in healthy people across ages. Germline V lookup: CDR1 SGHRS, CDR2 YFSETQ. The CDR3 sequence is 14 residues long. The ends were cut back, 5 bases at V and 0 bases at J, with 12 bases in the middle. Points from the study as a whole: The study lacked donor CMV status, which possibly confounded expanded clonotype changes.

Only a few counts were recorded for this clonotype. The antigen is not known. Using a J-beta primer mix together with a sample-barcoded 5' primer, a second PCR was run for roughly 6 to 11 cycles. Each CDR3 protein gets one entry after TCRdb re-called the 5' RACE reads with MiXCR. The sample yields 1,800,000 or so distinct CDR3 sequences, approximately 39% seen once. Sequenced sample: blood. The chain uses TRBV5-1 and TRBJ2-7; D is unresolved. The receptor's source is a human donor in good health. The CDR3 region has the DNA TGCGCCAGCAGTTCGGCAGGCGTCTCCTACGAGCAGTACTTC. It specifies CASSSAGVSYEQYF.